Presented here are 6 T cell receptor beta chains from one specimen sequenced in a study of T cell repertoires in cytomegalovirus infection. From the reads, TCRdb called clonotypes with MiXCR, one entry per CDR3 protein. The sample lists approximately 500,000 distinct CDR3 sequences, about 15% occurring once. What was sequenced was CD8+ T cells from PBMCs. These receptors came from a human donor in good health (CMV status not recorded). Some clones in this sample may be carry-over from other donors' samples.

This clonotype occurred many times. The chain couples TRBV4-1 to TRBJ1-5; no clear D gene. This CDR3 contains 14 residues. V was cut by 0 bases and J by 11 bases, with 14 bases left in between. Looked up from germline, CDR1 is MGHRA and CDR2 is YSYEKL. The CDR3 DNA reads TGCGCCAGCAGCCAAGAGATCGGCTTCTGGGCCCAGCATTTT. Protein product: CASSQEIGFWAQHF.

This clonotype was seen ten or more times. This rearrangement joins TRBV7-6 to TRBJ1-5; D unclear. Germline CDR1 SGHVS, CDR2 FNYEAQ. The length of the CDR3 is 14 residues. Between the trimmed V and J ends, which lost 3 bases and 5 bases, there was a span of 11 bases. The CDR3 sequence is CASSLTGRYQPQHF. Written as DNA, the CDR3 is TGTGCCAGCAGCTTGACGGGGAGGTATCAGCCCCAGCATTTT.

This clonotype was recorded many times. The chain combines TRBV11-2 with TRBJ2-7; 9 bases align to TRBD1. J gave up 3 bases and V 3 bases, and 3 bases lay outside the gene matches. Germline assignment: CDR1 SGHAT and CDR2 FQNNGV. The CDR3 totals 14 residues. CDR3 coding DNA: TGTGCCAGCAGCTTCGGGACAGGGAACTACGAGCAGTACTTC. Its translation is CASSFGTGNYEQYF.

This clonotype was detected many times. The CDR3 sequence: CASSAQTGVVGYTF. In DNA form, the CDR3 reads TGTGCCAGCAGCGCACAGACAGGCGTGGTCGGCTACACCTTC. This chain links TRBV11-2 with TRBJ1-2, with TRBD1 as a possible D gene (6 bases). In germline, CDR1 is SGHAT, CDR2 FQNNGV. With 5 bases removed from V and 8 bases from J, the gap between germline ends came to 18 bases. This CDR3 is built from 14 residues.

J is TRBJ2-1 and V is TRBV2; 8 bases map to TRBD2. The germline V gene encodes CDR1 SNHLY and CDR2 FYNNEI. The CDR3 totals 19 residues. Trimming took 3 bases from V and 2 from J; bases not matched to a gene: 15. Here the CDR3 reads CASSEGLELTSAPYNEQFF. For the CDR3, the DNA is TGTGCCAGCAGTGAGGGACTTGAGCTGACTAGCGCACCCTACAATGAGCAGTTCTTC.

The table lists this clonotype with many counts. The rearrangement uses TRBV19 and TRBJ1-4, with D maybe TRBD1 (6 bases). With 7 bases removed from V and 0 bases from J, the gap between germline ends came to 18 bases. Germline CDR1 and CDR2: LNHDA and SQIVND (reference sequence). This CDR3 spans 17 amino acids. The CDR3, as DNA: TGTGCCAGTACCCAGTTCCAGGGGCTTGCAACTAATGAAAAACTGTTTTTT. Translation: CASTQFQGLATNEKLFF.